The rows below give T cell receptor beta chains drawn from one sample of a study of Ad26.COV2.S vaccination and SARS-CoV-2 variants. TCRdb's copy holds only in-frame clones and misses some; the assay was immunoSEQ multiplex PCR. The repertoire has some 500,000 clones, approximately 92% of them found once; the top ten carry about 2.4%. The sequencing used peripheral blood, collected in a trial of Ad26.COV2.S vaccine versus placebo. The origin of the receptors is a person between 18 and 60 years old who received the Ad26.COV2.S COVID-19 vaccine or a placebo. CDR3s include the opening cysteine and the closing phenylalanine or tryptophan. The order of the fields is J gene, D gene, CDR3 length, V gene, clone size, CDR3 protein, CDR3 DNA. The D gene is left open where the match is weak. Clone size, where shown, is once, few, many, or a class for clones that have expanded.

J gene: TRBJ2-1; D gene: TRBD2; CDR3 length: 15; V gene: TRBV7-6; clone size: once; CDR3 protein: CASSPYLSGRAWPFF; CDR3 DNA: TGTGCCAGCAGCCCATATCTTAGCGGGAGGGCCTGGCCGTTCTTC
J gene: TRBJ1-4; D gene: .; CDR3 length: 15; V gene: TRBV19; clone size: .; CDR3 protein: CASSIEDSYNEKLFF; CDR3 DNA: TGTGCCAGTAGTATAGAGGACAGCTATAATGAAAAACTGTTTTTT
J gene: TRBJ1-6; D gene: .; CDR3 length: 16; V gene: TRBV4-1; clone size: .; CDR3 protein: CASSHPGPRKNSPLHF; CDR3 DNA: TGCGCCAGCAGCCATCCAGGCCCTAGAAAAAATTCACCCCTCCACTTT
J gene: TRBJ1-2; D gene: .; CDR3 length: 14; V gene: TRBV3-1/TRBV3-2; clone size: .; CDR3 protein: CASSQRVQGYGYTF; CDR3 DNA: TGTGCCAGCAGCCAGCGGGTTCAGGGCTATGGCTACACCTTC
J gene: TRBJ2-1; D gene: .; CDR3 length: 15; V gene: TRBV9; clone size: .; CDR3 protein: CASSVAGAGYNEQFF; CDR3 DNA: TGTGCCAGCAGCGTAGCGGGGGCTGGCTACAATGAGCAGTTCTTC
J gene: TRBJ1-1; D gene: .; CDR3 length: 14; V gene: TRBV5-6; clone size: .; CDR3 protein: CASSPRTGNTEAFF; CDR3 DNA: TGTGCCAGCAGCCCTAGGACGGGGAACACTGAAGCTTTCTTT
J gene: TRBJ2-1; D gene: TRBD1; CDR3 length: 14; V gene: TRBV7-9; clone size: .; CDR3 protein: CASNLDRAANEQFF; CDR3 DNA: TGTGCCAGCAACCTGGACAGGGCGGCGAATGAGCAGTTCTTC
J gene: TRBJ2-1; D gene: TRBD2; CDR3 length: 15; V gene: TRBV5-6; clone size: .; CDR3 protein: CASSLRLAGTNEQFF; CDR3 DNA: TGTGCCAGCAGCTTGAGACTAGCGGGGACAAATGAGCAGTTCTTC
J gene: TRBJ1-1; D gene: .; CDR3 length: 13; V gene: TRBV7-2; clone size: .; CDR3 protein: CASSLAPYTEAFF; CDR3 DNA: TGTGCCAGCAGCTTAGCGCCCTACACTGAAGCTTTCTTT
J gene: TRBJ1-6; D gene: .; CDR3 length: 13; V gene: TRBV27; clone size: once; CDR3 protein: CASSFKTSSPLHF; CDR3 DNA: TGTGCCAGCAGTTTTAAGACAAGCTCACCCCTCCACTTT
J gene: TRBJ1-1; D gene: .; CDR3 length: 14; V gene: TRBV4-2; clone size: .; CDR3 protein: CASSQYVRNTEAFF; CDR3 DNA: TGTGCCAGCAGCCAATACGTCAGAAACACTGAAGCTTTCTTT
J gene: TRBJ2-3; D gene: TRBD2; CDR3 length: 16; V gene: TRBV18; clone size: .; CDR3 protein: CASSPTGGAGTDTQYF; CDR3 DNA: TGTGCCAGCTCACCAACGGGGGGGGCCGGCACAGATACGCAGTATTTT
J gene: TRBJ2-3; D gene: TRBD2; CDR3 length: 15; V gene: TRBV7-9; clone size: .; CDR3 protein: CASSSLAGEADTQYF; CDR3 DNA: TGTGCCAGCAGCTCGTTAGCGGGAGAGGCAGATACGCAGTATTTT
J gene: TRBJ1-5; D gene: TRBD1; CDR3 length: 15; V gene: TRBV19; clone size: .; CDR3 protein: CASSIEGQGNQPQHF; CDR3 DNA: TGTGCCAGTAGTATAGAGGGACAGGGCAATCAGCCCCAGCATTTT
J gene: TRBJ2-3; D gene: .; CDR3 length: 15; V gene: TRBV3-1/TRBV3-2; clone size: .; CDR3 protein: CASSPRDLSTDTQYF; CDR3 DNA: TGTGCCAGCAGCCCACGGGACTTGAGCACAGATACGCAGTATTTT
J gene: TRBJ1-2; D gene: .; CDR3 length: 13; V gene: TRBV30; clone size: .; CDR3 protein: CAWSAGGGAGYTF; CDR3 DNA: TGTGCCTGGAGTGCTGGCGGAGGCGCGGGCTACACCTTC
J gene: TRBJ1-1; D gene: .; CDR3 length: 13; V gene: TRBV19; clone size: .; CDR3 protein: CASSIGFNTEAFF; CDR3 DNA: TGTGCCAGTAGTATTGGTTTCAACACTGAAGCTTTCTTT
J gene: TRBJ2-7; D gene: .; CDR3 length: 15; V gene: TRBV6-5; clone size: .; CDR3 protein: CASSYSYREPYEQYF; CDR3 DNA: TGTGCCAGCAGTTACTCGTACAGGGAACCCTACGAGCAGTACTTC
J gene: TRBJ2-1; D gene: .; CDR3 length: 13; V gene: TRBV19; clone size: .; CDR3 protein: CASSYTFKSGQFF; CDR3 DNA: TGTGCCAGTAGTTACACTTTCAAGAGCGGGCAGTTCTTC
J gene: TRBJ1-2; D gene: .; CDR3 length: 15; V gene: TRBV5-4; clone size: .; CDR3 protein: CASSLDGGPNYGYTF; CDR3 DNA: TGTGCCAGCAGCTTGGATGGGGGTCCTAACTATGGCTACACCTTC
J gene: TRBJ2-7; D gene: .; CDR3 length: 15; V gene: TRBV6-2/TRBV6-3; clone size: .; CDR3 protein: CASSSYYAAVYEQYF; CDR3 DNA: TGTGCCAGCAGTTCCTATTACGCGGCTGTCTACGAGCAGTACTTC
J gene: TRBJ2-3; D gene: .; CDR3 length: 13; V gene: TRBV5-4; clone size: .; CDR3 protein: CASSLSSTDTQYF; CDR3 DNA: TGTGCCAGCAGCTTGTCCAGCACAGATACGCAGTATTTT
J gene: TRBJ2-1; D gene: TRBD2; CDR3 length: 18; V gene: TRBV5-1; clone size: once; CDR3 protein: CASSLVPSGGPPTSEQFF; CDR3 DNA: TGCGCCAGCAGCTTGGTGCCTAGCGGGGGGCCCCCTACAAGTGAGCAGTTCTTC
J gene: TRBJ2-7; D gene: .; CDR3 length: 19; V gene: TRBV6-2/TRBV6-3; clone size: .; CDR3 protein: CASSRRGGWNSWVVHEQYF; CDR3 DNA: TGTGCCAGCAGTCGCCGCGGGGGCTGGAATAGTTGGGTGGTACACGAGCAGTACTTC
J gene: TRBJ2-2; D gene: .; CDR3 length: 14; V gene: TRBV10-3; clone size: .; CDR3 protein: CATGGRTNTGELFF; CDR3 DNA: TGTGCCACCGGGGGACGTACGAACACCGGGGAGCTGTTTTTT
J gene: TRBJ1-2; D gene: .; CDR3 length: 15; V gene: TRBV5-1; clone size: .; CDR3 protein: CASSLDSIVMGGYTF; CDR3 DNA: TGCGCCAGCAGCTTGGATAGCATCGTGATGGGCGGCTACACCTTC
J gene: TRBJ1-2; D gene: .; CDR3 length: 13; V gene: TRBV5-4; clone size: .; CDR3 protein: CASSLAVQSGYTF; CDR3 DNA: TGTGCCAGCAGCTTGGCCGTTCAGTCTGGCTACACCTTC
J gene: TRBJ2-2; D gene: TRBD2; CDR3 length: 16; V gene: TRBV10-3; clone size: .; CDR3 protein: CAISESSGRDTGELFF; CDR3 DNA: TGTGCCATCAGTGAATCCAGCGGGAGGGACACCGGGGAGCTGTTTTTT